This section outlines one TCR beta chain sequence together with its context. The antigen is undetermined. This sample was included in a study of blood T cells in healthy people across ages. General observations from the study: Among T cells, TCR beta diversity per million cells dropped roughly linearly as age rose. It was the long-lived donors that had more naive CD4+ cells and higher diversity than aged donors.

The study drew donors from healthy Caucasian individuals in Russia aged roughly 6 to 90. Each donor had approximately 10 milliliters of peripheral blood drawn. A second PCR of about 6 to 12 cycles used a sample-barcoded 5' primer and a J-beta primer mix. TCRdb fed the 5' RACE reads into MiXCR, producing one record per CDR3 protein. The sample yields approximately 850,000 distinct CDR3 sequences, under 45% seen once. Losses at the gene ends were 3 bases for V and 4 bases for J; bases not matched to a gene: 6. Germline values: CDR1 SGHVS, CDR2 FQNEAQ. This CDR3 spans 15 amino acids. The J gene is TRBJ1-5, the V gene TRBV7-8; 7 bases line up with TRBD1. The TCR originated in a man between 60 and 70 years old in good health. Sequenced sample: blood. The CDR3, as DNA: TGTGCCAGCAGCTTCCTGCAGGGGGTAAATCAGCCCCAGCATTTT. Its protein product is CASSFLQGVNQPQHF.